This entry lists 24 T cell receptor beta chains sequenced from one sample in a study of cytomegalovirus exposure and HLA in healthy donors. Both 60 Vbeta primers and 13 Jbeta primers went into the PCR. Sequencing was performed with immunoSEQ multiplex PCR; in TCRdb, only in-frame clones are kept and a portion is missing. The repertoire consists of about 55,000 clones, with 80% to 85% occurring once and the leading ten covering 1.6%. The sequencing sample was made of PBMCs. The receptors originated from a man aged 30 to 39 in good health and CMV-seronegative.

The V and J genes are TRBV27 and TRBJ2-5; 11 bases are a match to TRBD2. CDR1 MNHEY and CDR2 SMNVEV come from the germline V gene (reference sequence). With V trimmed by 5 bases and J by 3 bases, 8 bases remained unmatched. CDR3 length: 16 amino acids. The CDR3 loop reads CASSPRVLAGEETQYF. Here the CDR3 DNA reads TGTGCCAGCAGTCCGAGAGTACTAGCGGGGGAAGAGACCCAGTACTTC.

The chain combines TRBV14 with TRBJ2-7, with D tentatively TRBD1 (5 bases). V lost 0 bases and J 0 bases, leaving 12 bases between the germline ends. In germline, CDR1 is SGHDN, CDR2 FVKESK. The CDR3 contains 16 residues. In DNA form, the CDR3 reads TGTGCCAGCAGCCAAGATTTACCAGGGTACTCCTACGAGCAGTACTTC. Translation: CASSQDLPGYSYEQYF.

In nucleotides, the CDR3 is TGTGCCAGCAGCTTAGGTGTCACACAAGTGGACACTGAAGCTTTCTTT. Amino acids: CASSLGVTQVDTEAFF. The chain combines TRBV7-9 with TRBJ1-1; D unresolved. V was pared by 1 base and J by 3 bases, with 15 bases between. CDR1 and CDR2 from the germline V gene are SEHNR and FQNEAQ (reference sequence). The CDR3 contains 16 residues.

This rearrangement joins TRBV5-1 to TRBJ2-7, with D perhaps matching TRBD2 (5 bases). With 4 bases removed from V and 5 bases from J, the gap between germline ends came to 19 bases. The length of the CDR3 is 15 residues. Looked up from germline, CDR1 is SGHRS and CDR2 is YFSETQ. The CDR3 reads CASSAPSSGPDEQYF. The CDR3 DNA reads TGCGCCAGCAGCGCGCCTAGCTCCGGACCGGACGAGCAGTACTTC.

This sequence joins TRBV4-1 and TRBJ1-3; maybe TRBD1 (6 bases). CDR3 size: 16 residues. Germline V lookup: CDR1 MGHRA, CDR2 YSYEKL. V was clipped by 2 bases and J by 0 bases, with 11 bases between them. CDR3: CASSQPTGSSGNTIYF. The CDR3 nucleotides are TGCGCCAGCAGCCAACCAACAGGGAGCTCTGGAAACACCATATATTTT.

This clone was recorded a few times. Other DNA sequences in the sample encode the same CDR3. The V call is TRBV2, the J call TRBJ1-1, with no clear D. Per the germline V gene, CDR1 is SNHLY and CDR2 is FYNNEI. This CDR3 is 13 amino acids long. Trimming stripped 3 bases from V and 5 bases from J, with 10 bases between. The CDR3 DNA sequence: TGTGCCAGCAGTGAGGGAGGAAGGACTGAAGCTTTCTTT. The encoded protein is CASSEGGRTEAFF.

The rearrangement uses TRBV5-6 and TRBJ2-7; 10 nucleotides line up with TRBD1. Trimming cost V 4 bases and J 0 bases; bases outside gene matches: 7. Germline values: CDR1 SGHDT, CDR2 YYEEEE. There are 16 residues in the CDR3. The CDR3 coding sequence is TGTGCCAGCAGCGAGCCGGGACAGGGGAGCTCCTACGAGCAGTACTTC. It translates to CASSEPGQGSSYEQYF. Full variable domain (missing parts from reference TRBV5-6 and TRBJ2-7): DAGVTQSPTHLIKTRGQQVTLRCSPKSGHDTVSWYQQALGQGPQFIFQYYEEEERQRGNFPDRFSGHQFPNYSSELNVNALLLGDSALYLCASSEPGQGSSYEQYFGPGTRLTVT.

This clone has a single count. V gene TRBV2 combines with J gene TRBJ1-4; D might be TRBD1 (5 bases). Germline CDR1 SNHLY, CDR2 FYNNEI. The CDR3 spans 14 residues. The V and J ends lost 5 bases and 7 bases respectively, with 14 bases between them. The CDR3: CASSSQGMAEKLFF. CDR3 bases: TGTGCCAGCAGTTCTCAGGGAATGGCTGAAAAACTGTTTTTT.

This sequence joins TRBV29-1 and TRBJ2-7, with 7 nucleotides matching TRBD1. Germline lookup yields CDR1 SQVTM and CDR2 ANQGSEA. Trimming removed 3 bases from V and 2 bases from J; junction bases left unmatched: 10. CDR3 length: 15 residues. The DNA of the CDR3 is TGCAGCGTTGAGAGAAGACAGGGCATCACCTACGAGCAGTACTTC. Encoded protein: CSVERRQGITYEQYF.

CDR3 residues: CATLGGGVENTIYF. Written as DNA, the CDR3 is TGTGCCACCCTGGGTGGCGGCGTCGAAAACACCATATATTTT. This rearrangement joins TRBV6-1 to TRBJ1-3; D not resolved. Germline CDR1 reads MNHNS; CDR2 reads SASEGT. The CDR3 sequence is 14 residues long. Trimming cost V 10 bases and J 6 bases, with 19 bases left between them.

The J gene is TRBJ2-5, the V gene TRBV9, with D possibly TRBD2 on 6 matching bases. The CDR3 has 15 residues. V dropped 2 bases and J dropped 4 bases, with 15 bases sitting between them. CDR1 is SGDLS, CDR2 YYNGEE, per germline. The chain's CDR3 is CASSVIGGNTETQYF. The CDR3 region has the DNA TGTGCCAGCAGCGTTATCGGGGGTAACACAGAGACCCAGTACTTC. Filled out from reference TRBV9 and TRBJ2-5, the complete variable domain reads DSGVTQTPKHLITATGQRVTLRCSPRSGDLSVYWYQQSLDQGLQFLIQYYNGEERAKGNILERFSAQQFPDLHSELNLSSLELGDSALYFCASSVIGGNTETQYFGPGTRLLVL.

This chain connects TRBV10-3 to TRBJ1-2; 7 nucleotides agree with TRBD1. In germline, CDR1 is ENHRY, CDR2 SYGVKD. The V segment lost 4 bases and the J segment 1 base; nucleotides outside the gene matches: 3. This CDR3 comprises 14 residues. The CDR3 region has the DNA TGTGCCATCAGTGCAGGGGGTAATAACTATGGCTACACCTTC. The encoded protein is CAISAGGNNYGYTF.

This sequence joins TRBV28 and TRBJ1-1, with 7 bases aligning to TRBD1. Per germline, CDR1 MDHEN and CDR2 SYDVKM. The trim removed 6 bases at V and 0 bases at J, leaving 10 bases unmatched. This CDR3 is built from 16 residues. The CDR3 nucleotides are TGTGCCAGCAGGGGGGATAGGGGGCTGATGAACACTGAAGCTTTCTTT. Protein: CASRGDRGLMNTEAFF.

The CDR3 DNA reads TGTGCCAGCTCACCACCCTCGGGACAGAACACTGAAGCTTTCTTT. Its translation is CASSPPSGQNTEAFF. The rearrangement links TRBV18 to TRBJ1-1, with a tentative D call TRBD1 (6 bases). Trimming shortened V by 0 bases and J by 1 base, and 9 bases separated the two germline ends. This CDR3 contains 15 residues. The V gene's germline CDR1 is KGHSH and CDR2 LQKENI.

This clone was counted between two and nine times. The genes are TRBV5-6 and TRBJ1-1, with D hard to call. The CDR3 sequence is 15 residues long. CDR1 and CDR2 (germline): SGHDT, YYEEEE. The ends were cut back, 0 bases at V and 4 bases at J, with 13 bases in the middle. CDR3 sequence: CASSLGEVWGTEAFF. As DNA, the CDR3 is TGTGCCAGCAGCTTGGGGGAGGTCTGGGGCACTGAAGCTTTCTTT.

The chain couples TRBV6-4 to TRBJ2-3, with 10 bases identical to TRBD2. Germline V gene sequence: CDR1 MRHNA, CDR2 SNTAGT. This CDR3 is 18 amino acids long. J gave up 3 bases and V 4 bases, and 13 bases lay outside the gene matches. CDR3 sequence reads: CASSAFGLAGVPTDTQYF. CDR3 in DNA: TGTGCCAGCAGTGCGTTTGGGCTAGCGGGAGTTCCGACAGATACGCAGTATTTT.

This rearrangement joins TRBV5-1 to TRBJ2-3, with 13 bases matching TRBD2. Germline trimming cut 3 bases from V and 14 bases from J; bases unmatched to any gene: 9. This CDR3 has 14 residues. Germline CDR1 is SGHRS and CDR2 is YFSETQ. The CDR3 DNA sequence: TGCGCCAGCAGCTCGACACTAGCGGGGGGGCCGCGGTATTTT. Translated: CASSSTLAGGPRYF. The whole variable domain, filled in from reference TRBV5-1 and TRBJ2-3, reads KAGVTQTPRYLIKTRGQQVTLSCSPISGHRSVSWYQQTPGQGLQFLFEYFSETQRNKGNFPGRFSGRQFSNSRSEMNVSTLELGDSALYLCASSSTLAGGPRYFGPGTRLTVL.

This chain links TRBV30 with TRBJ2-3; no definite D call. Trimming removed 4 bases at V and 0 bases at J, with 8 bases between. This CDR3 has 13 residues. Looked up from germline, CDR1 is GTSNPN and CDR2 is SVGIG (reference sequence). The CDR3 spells CAWKGVSTDTQYF. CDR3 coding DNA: TGTGCCTGGAAAGGAGTTAGCACAGATACGCAGTATTTT.

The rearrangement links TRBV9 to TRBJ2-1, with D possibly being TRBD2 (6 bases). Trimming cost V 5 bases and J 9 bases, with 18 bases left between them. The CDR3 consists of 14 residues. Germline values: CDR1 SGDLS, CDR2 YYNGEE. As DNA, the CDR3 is TGTGCCAGCAGGGGGATGACTAGTCCGGGTGAGCAGTTCTTC. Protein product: CASRGMTSPGEQFF. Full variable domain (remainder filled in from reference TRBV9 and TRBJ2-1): DSGVTQTPKHLITATGQRVTLRCSPRSGDLSVYWYQQSLDQGLQFLIQYYNGEERAKGNILERFSAQQFPDLHSELNLSSLELGDSALYFCASRGMTSPGEQFFGPGTRLTVL.

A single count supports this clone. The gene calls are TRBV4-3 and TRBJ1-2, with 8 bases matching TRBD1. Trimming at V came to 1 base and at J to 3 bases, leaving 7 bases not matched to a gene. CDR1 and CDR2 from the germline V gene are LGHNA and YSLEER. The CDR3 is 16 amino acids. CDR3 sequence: CASSQVPGQAYYGYTF. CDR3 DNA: TGCGCCAGCAGCCAAGTACCGGGACAGGCTTACTATGGCTACACCTTC.

The chain's CDR3 is CASSFAGTDSGNTIYF. In DNA form, the CDR3 reads TGTGCCAGCAGTTTTGCCGGGACAGACTCTGGAAACACCATATATTTT. This sequence joins TRBV6-5 and TRBJ2-2; 7 bases match TRBD1. The J call is uncertain, as TRBJ1-3 better fits the DNA end. This CDR3 spans 16 amino acids. Germline values: CDR1 MNHEY, CDR2 SVGAGI.

CDR3 sequence reads: CASSFSEGGNTIYF. CDR3 coding DNA: TGTGCCAGCAGCTTTTCGGAGGGGGGAAACACCATATATTTT. The chain has TRBV7-2 and TRBJ1-3; maybe TRBD1 (5 bases). The CDR3 length is 14 residues. Trimming stripped 3 bases from V and 4 bases from J, with 10 bases between. Germline lookup yields CDR1 SGHTA and CDR2 FQGNSA.

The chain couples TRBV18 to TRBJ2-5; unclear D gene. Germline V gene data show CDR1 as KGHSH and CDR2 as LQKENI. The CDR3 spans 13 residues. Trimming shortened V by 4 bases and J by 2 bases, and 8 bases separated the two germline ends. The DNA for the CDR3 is TGTGCCAGCTCACGCGACAAGCAAGAGACCCAGTACTTC. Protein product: CASSRDKQETQYF.

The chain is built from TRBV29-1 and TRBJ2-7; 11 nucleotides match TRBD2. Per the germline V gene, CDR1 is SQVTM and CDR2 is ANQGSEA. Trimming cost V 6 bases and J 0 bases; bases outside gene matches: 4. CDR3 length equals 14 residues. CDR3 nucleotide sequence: TGCAGCGTGGACACTAGCGGGAGCTCCTACGAGCAGTACTTC. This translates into CSVDTSGSSYEQYF.